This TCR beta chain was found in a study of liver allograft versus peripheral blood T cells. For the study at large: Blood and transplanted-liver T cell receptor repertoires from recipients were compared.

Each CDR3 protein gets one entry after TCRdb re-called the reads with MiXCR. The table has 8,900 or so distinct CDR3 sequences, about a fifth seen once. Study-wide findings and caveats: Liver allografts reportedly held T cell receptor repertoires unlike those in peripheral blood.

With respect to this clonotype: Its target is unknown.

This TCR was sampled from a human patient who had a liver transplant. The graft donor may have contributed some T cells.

The CDR3 reads CASGLEVNTEAFF. The DNA for the CDR3 is TGTGCTAGTGGTTTAGAGGTGAACACTGAAGCTTTCTTT. V is TRBV12-5 and J is TRBJ1-1, with unresolved D. Germline V gene sequence: CDR1 LGHNT, CDR2 FRNRAP. The CDR3 spans 13 residues. Trimming took off 3 bases at V and 0 bases at J, with 5 bases between the two ends.